The clone carrying this T cell receptor (beta chain) was seen ten or more times. Antigen unknown. The data were obtained in a study of molecular identifiers for immune sequencing clone quantification. Study in general: With replicates, the RNA of about 20,000 or 100,000 naive CD8 cells was split five ways and four were sequenced. Study conclusions and caveats: Underestimation of highly expanded clone sizes could arise where identical TCR molecules share a barcode.

V was cut by 3 bases and J by 7 bases, with 18 bases left in between. This CDR3 has 15 amino acids. Germline CDR1 MNHEY, CDR2 SMNVEV (reference sequence). TCRdb processed the PCR reads anew with MiXCR; each CDR3 protein has one entry. The repertoire holds 600,000 to 650,000 distinct CDR3 sequences, with less than 20% as singletons. V and J are TRBV27 and TRBJ2-5; D unresolved. The sequence came from a human donor in good health. Some libraries in this study had Jurkat cell RNA spiked in. The sample comprised naive CD8+ T cells from blood, with Jurkat cell RNA spiked in. Sample subset: FACS-sorted CD8+CD4-CCR7+CD45RA+ naive T cells. The CDR3 region has the DNA TGTGCCAGCAGTTTCGGGCCGCTACCCCTTGGGACCCAGTACTTC. Protein: CASSFGPLPLGTQYF.